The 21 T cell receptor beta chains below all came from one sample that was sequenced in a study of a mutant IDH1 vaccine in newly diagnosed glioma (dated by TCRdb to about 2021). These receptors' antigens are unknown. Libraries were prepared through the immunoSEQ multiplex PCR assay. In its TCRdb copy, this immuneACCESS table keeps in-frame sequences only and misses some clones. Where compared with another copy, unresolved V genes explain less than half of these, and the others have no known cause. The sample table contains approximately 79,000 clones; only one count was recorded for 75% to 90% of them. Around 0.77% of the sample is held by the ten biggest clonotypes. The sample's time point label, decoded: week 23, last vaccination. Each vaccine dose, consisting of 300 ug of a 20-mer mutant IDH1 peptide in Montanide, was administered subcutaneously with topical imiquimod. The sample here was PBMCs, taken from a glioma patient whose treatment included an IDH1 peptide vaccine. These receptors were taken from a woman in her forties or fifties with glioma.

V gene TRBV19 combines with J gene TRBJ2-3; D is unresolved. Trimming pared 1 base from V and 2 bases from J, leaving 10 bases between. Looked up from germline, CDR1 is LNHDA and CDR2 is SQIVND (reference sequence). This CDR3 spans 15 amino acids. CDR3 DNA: TGTGCCAGTAGTATAGGGAATAGCCACACAGATACGCAGTATTTT. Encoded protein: CASSIGNSHTDTQYF.

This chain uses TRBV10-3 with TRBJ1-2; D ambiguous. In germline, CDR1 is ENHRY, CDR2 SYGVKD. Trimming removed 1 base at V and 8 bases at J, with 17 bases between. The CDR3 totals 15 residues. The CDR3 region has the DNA TGTGCCATCAGTGAGTACGAGAGTAGTGCCGGAGGCTACACCTTC. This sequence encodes CAISEYESSAGGYTF.

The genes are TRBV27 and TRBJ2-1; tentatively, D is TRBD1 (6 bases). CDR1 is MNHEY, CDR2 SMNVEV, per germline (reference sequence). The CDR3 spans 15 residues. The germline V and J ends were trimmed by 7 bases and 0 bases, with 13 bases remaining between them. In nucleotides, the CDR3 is TGTGCCAGCACCTCAGGGGAAAGCTCCTACAATGAGCAGTTCTTC. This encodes CASTSGESSYNEQFF.

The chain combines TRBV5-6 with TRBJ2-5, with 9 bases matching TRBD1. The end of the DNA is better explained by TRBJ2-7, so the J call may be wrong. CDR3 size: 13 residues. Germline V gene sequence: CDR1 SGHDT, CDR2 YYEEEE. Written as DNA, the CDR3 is TGTGCCAGCAGCGGGACAGGGATAAACGAGCAGTACTTC. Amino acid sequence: CASSGTGINEQYF.

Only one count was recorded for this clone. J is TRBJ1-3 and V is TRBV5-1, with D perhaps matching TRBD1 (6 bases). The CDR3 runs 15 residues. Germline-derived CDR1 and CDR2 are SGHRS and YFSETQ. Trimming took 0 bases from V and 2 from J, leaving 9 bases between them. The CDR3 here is CASSLAAGAGNTIYF. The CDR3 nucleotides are TGCGCCAGCAGCTTGGCGGCAGGGGCTGGAAACACCATATATTTT.

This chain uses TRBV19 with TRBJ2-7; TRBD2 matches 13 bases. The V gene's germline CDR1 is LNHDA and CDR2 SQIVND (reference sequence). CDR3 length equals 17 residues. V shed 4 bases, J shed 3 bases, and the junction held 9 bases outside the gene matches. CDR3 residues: CASSNPGLAGVGYEQYF. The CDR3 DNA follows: TGTGCCAGTAGTAACCCCGGACTAGCGGGAGTGGGCTACGAGCAGTACTTC. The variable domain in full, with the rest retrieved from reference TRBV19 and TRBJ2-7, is DGGITQSPKYLFRKEGQNVTLSCEQNLNHDAMYWYRQDPGQGLRLIYYSQIVNDFQKGDIAEGYSVSREKKESFPLTVTSAQKNPTAFYLCASSNPGLAGVGYEQYFGPGTRLTVT.

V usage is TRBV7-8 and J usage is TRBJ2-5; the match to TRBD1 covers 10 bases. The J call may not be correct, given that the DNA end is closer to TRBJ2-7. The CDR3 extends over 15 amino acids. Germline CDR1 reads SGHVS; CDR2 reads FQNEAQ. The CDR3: CASSLVDRGPYEQYF. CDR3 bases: TGTGCCAGCAGCTTAGTTGACAGGGGGCCCTACGAGCAGTACTTC.

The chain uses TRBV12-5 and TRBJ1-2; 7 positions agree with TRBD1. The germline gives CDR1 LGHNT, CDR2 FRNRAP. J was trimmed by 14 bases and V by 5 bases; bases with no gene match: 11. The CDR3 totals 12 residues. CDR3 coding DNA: TGTGCTAGTGGTCCGGGACAGCTATTAGAGACCTTC. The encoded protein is CASGPGQLLETF.

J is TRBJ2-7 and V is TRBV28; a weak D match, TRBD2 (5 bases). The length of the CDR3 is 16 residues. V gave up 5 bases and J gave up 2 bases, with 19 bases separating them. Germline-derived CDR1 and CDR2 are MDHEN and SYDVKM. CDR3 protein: CASSTFSLAGTYEQYF. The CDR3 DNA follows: TGTGCCAGCAGTACCTTTAGTTTAGCCGGGACCTACGAGCAGTACTTC.

CDR3 amino acids: CASTTNTEAFF. The CDR3 nucleotides are TGTGCCAGTACGACGAACACTGAAGCTTTCTTT. This rearrangement joins TRBV19 to TRBJ1-1; D gene ambiguous. The CDR3 has 11 amino acids. Germline CDR1 reads LNHDA; CDR2 reads SQIVND (reference sequence). The V end lost 7 bases, the J end lost 1 base, and 4 bases lay between the germline ends. Drawing the rest from reference TRBV19 and TRBJ1-1, the complete variable domain is DGGITQSPKYLFRKEGQNVTLSCEQNLNHDAMYWYRQDPGQGLRLIYYSQIVNDFQKGDIAEGYSVSREKKESFPLTVTSAQKNPTAFYLCASTTNTEAFFGQGTRLTVV.

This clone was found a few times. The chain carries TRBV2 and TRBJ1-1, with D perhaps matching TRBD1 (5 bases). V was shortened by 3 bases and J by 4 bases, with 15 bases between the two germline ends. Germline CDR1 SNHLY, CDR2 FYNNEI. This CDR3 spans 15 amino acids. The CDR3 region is CASSDGAVGSTEAFF. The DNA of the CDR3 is TGTGCCAGCAGTGACGGGGCGGTCGGAAGCACTGAAGCTTTCTTT.

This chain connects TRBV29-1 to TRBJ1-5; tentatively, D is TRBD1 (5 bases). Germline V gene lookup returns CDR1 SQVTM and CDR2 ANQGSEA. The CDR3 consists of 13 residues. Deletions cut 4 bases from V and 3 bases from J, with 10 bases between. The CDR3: CSVVEGSNQPQHF. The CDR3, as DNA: TGCAGCGTTGTTGAGGGGTCCAATCAGCCCCAGCATTTT.

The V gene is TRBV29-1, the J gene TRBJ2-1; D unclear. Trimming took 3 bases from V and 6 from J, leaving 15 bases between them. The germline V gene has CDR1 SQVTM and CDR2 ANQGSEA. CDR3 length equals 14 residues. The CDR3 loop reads CSVDGLPIFNEQFF. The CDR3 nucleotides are TGCAGCGTTGATGGCCTGCCCATTTTCAATGAGCAGTTCTTC.

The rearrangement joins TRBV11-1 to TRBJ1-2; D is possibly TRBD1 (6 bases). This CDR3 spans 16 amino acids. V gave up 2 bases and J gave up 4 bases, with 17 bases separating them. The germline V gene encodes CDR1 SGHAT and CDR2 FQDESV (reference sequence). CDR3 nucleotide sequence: TGTGCCAGCAGCTTATCCCCAGGGGTATCCGCCTATGGCTACACCTTC. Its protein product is CASSLSPGVSAYGYTF.

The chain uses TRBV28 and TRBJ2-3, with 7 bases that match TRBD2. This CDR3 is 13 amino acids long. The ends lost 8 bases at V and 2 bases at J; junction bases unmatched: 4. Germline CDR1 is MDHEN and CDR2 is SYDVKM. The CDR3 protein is CASGAGPTDTQYF. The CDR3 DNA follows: TGTGCCAGCGGAGCGGGACCCACAGATACGCAGTATTTT.

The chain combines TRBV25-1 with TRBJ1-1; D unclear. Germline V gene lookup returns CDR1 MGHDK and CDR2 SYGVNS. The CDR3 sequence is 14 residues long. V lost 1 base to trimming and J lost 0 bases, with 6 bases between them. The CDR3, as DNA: TGTGCCAGCAGTGAATGGCACATGAACACTGAAGCTTTCTTT. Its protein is CASSEWHMNTEAFF.

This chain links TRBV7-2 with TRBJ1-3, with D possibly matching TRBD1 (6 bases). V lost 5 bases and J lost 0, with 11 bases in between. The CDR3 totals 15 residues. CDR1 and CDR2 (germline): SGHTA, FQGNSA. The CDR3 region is CASSQQGLSGNTIYF. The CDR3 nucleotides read TGTGCCAGCAGCCAACAGGGTCTCTCTGGAAACACCATATATTTT.

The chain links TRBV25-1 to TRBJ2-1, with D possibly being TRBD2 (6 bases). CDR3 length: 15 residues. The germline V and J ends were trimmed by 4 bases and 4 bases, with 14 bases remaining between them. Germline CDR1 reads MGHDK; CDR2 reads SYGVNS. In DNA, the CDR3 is TGTGCCAGCAGTGGCCCCGGGGGATGGTACAATGAGCAGTTCTTC. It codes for CASSGPGGWYNEQFF.

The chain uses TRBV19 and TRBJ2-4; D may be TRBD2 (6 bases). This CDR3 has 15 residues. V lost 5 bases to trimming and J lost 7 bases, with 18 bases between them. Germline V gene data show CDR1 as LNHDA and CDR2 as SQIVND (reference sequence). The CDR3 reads CASSQNARGSNIQYF. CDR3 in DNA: TGTGCCAGTAGTCAGAATGCCCGGGGGTCTAACATTCAGTACTTC.

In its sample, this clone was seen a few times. The CDR3 here is CASSLLDATNEKLFF. CDR3 nucleotide sequence: TGTGCCAGCAGCCTTTTAGATGCAACTAATGAAAAACTGTTTTTT. The chain couples TRBV9 to TRBJ1-4; D is undetermined. Germline CDR1 and CDR2: SGDLS and YYNGEE. Trimming left V 4 bases short and J 0 bases short, with 10 bases between. This CDR3 comprises 15 residues.

The CDR3 region has the DNA TGTGCCTGGAGTGTACTGTCGACTACTGAAGCTTTCTTT. Its translation: CAWSVLSTTEAFF. The rearrangement joins TRBV30 to TRBJ1-1; D is uncertain. V was cut by 0 bases and J by 5 bases, with 10 bases left in between. The CDR3 runs to 13 residues. Germline V lookup: CDR1 GTSNPN, CDR2 SVGIG (reference sequence).